This TCR beta chain was captured by sequencing in a study of T-cell memory formation after mild COVID-19. Across the study: Across donors, TCR clusters were largely donor specific.

In the case of this clonotype: As yet, its antigen is unknown.

The authors produced TCR alpha and TCR beta cDNA libraries with sample barcodes and UMIs by 5'RACE using constant-segment primers. TCRdb fed the 5' RACE reads into MiXCR, producing one record per CDR3 protein. Counted here are about 350,000 distinct CDR3 sequences, 25% to 30% occurring once; the ten biggest clones make up approximately 15%. General study findings and limits: Those CD4+ clones that contracted were mainly in CM and EM (CD8+ ones in EMRA). Day 37-peaking second-wave clones had unconfirmed SARS-CoV-2 specificity.

The CDR3 length is 13 residues. Trimming removed 7 bases at V and 3 bases at J, with 13 bases between. Germline-derived CDR1 and CDR2 are MNHEY and SVGAGI. The sample was PBMCs or a T cell subset sorted from them (not recorded which). The V gene is TRBV6-5, the J gene TRBJ2-7; D ambiguous. This receptor was identified in an adult woman who had mild COVID-19 (a few samples of this study predate the infection). Cell type and time point are not known. The DNA for the CDR3 is TGTGCCAGCACGCCCCAACCGGGCTACGAGCAGTACTTC. This codes for CASTPQPGYEQYF.